The present T cell receptor (beta chain) was sequenced within a study of shared clonotypes between healthy human individuals (dated by TCRdb to about 2020). In the study overall: A few men and two women, aged 18 to 49 years, made up the cohort. Leukapheresis yielded between about 0.85 and 9 billion PBMCs per donor. For each donor, CD4 naive and CD4 memory were each given three plates, CD8 naive was given two plates, and CD8 memory was given one plate. To estimate repertoire size and how much clonotype sharing occurs between individuals, the study deeply sequenced the blood TCR repertoires of several healthy adults. Libraries were prepared and TCR repertoires were sequenced by different laboratories using diverse techniques, in order to increase sequencing depth and limit assay-specific biases.

TCR CDR3 regions were amplified from genomic DNA by multiplex PCR using the deep immunoSEQ assay. Genomic DNA extracted from each cell subset was distributed evenly over all wells of several immunoSEQ 96-well plates, and each plate served as one replicate. For sorted subsets, 200 to 250 ng of genomic DNA, equivalent to some 30,000 T cell genomes, went into each replicate PCR. Purified libraries were measured with a Qubit 3.0 fluorometer, size-checked on a Bioanalyzer 2100, and measured again with the KAPA Library Quantification kit. A separate single-read 150-cycle Illumina NextSeq 550 flow cell was used to sequence each immunoSEQ 96-well plate. Per the authors' processing: Because only junctional sequences without quality scores were contained in the immunoSEQ output, filtering matching that applied to full-length reads could not be performed. To assign V/J genes and CDR3, sequences were annotated against IMGT germline references using PyIR, a Python wrapper for IgBLAST v1.9. Any read was removed if the V/J assignment was weak (E-value above 1e-6), the CDR3 was missing, or the read contained stop codons, out-of-frame junctions, or ambiguous translated residues. V3J clonotypes were defined as sequences sharing the same inferred V gene, J gene, and CDR3 amino acid sequence. Percentage overlap between repertoires was computed as shared unique clonotypes divided by the size of the smaller repertoire. Repertoire richness was assessed with RTK rarefaction, the Chao1 estimator, and Recon v2.1 estimates of unobserved clonotypes. Generation probabilities were computed with OLGA for all TCRbeta clonotypes obtained by the gDNA method from several donors. TCRdb retrieved this table from immuneACCESS and kept in-frame rearrangements only. Not all clones are present; in checked studies, unresolved V genes account for under half, and no reason is known for the remainder. Clone size and the V and J calls come from that table; the DNA yielded D and trimming. This sample has 2,500,000 or so clones in its table, and more than 85% of those were observed once. The ten largest clonotypes hold about 0.34% of the sample.

With regard to this clone: The antigen this receptor binds is unknown. No base quality values were provided; no much bigger clone lies one nucleotide off.

The germline V gene gives CDR1 as SNHLY and CDR2 as FYNNEI. Its CDR3 holds 14 amino acids, cysteine through phenylalanine. Left in the record is the CDR3 DNA by itself, 42 bases read in frame from the first base. Overall study outcomes, separate from this receptor: Incomplete sequencing was indicated by rarefaction of sorted-subset datasets, despite the large sequencing depth. Across several donors, about 4.5% of naive CD4, roughly 3.5% of naive CD8, roughly 2.2% of memory CD4, and over 0.35% of memory CD8 clonotypes were shared. Naive subsets generally had larger estimated clonotype richness than memory subsets. Compared with non-shared clonotypes, clonotypes shared by all four sorted-subset donors had higher generation probabilities. Pairwise subsampling indicated that sequencing depth was expected to affect the degree of clonotype sharing among donors. The small number of donors limited the genetic and exposure-history diversity represented. Only blood was sampled, and tissue TCR repertoires likely differ from those in blood.

The donors were healthy, HIV-negative adults who had no recently reported acute infections or vaccinations. All donors were Caucasian adults living in Nashville, Tennessee, USA. CD4+ T cells were enriched through magnetic negative selection, after which naive cells were positively selected on CD45RA and the remaining negative fraction served as the memory subset. Blood was obtained by leukapheresis, after which PBMCs were separated by Ficoll-Histopaque density gradient centrifugation and cryopreserved in liquid nitrogen vapor phase. Purity and quantity of every magnetically sorted T cell population were checked by analytical flow cytometry. From each sorted fraction, genomic DNA was isolated and quantified by UV absorbance on a Nanodrop 2000c.

Material: naive CD4+ T cells from PBMCs. Read against the paper, the sample's cell subset or site label means: CD45RA+ positively selected. The receptor's source is a man in his late teens or twenties in good health. Some clones in this sample may be carry-over from other donors' samples. The chain joins TRBV2 to TRBJ1-6; the D gene cannot be resolved reliably. The CDR3 corresponds to CATRRPGPNSPLHF. The nucleotides are TGTGCGACTCGGCGGCCAGGCCCTAATTCACCCCTCCACTTT.